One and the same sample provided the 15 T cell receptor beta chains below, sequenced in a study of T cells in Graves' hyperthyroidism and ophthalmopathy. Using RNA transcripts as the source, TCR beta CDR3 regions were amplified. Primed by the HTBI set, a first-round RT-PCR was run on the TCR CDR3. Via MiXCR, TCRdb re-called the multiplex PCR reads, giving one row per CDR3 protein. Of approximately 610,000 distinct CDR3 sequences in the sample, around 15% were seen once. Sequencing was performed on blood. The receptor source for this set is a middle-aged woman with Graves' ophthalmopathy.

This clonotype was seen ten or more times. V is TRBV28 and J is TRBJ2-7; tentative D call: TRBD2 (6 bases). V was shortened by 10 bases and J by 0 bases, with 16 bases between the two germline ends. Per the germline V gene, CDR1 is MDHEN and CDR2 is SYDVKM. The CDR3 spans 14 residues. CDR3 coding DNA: TGTGCCACCGGGCGAGCGGGCATCTCCTACGAGCAGTACTTC. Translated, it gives CATGRAGISYEQYF.

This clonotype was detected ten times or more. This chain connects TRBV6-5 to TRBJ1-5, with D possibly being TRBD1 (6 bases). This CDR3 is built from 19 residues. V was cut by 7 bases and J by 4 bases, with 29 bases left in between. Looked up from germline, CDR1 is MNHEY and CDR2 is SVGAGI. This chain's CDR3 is CASKRGGRGLVGPNQPQHF. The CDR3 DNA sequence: TGTGCCAGCAAAAGGGGGGGCAGGGGATTGGTTGGTCCGAATCAGCCCCAGCATTTT.

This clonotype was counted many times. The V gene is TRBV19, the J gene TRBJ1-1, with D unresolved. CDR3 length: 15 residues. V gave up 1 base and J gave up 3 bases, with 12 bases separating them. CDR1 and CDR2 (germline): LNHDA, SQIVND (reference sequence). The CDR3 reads CASSIVGGQHTEAFF. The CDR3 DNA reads TGTGCCAGTAGTATAGTAGGAGGCCAGCACACTGAAGCTTTCTTT. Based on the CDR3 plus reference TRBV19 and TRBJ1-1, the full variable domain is DGGITQSPKYLFRKEGQNVTLSCEQNLNHDAMYWYRQDPGQGLRLIYYSQIVNDFQKGDIAEGYSVSREKKESFPLTVTSAQKNPTAFYLCASSIVGGQHTEAFFGQGTRLTVV.

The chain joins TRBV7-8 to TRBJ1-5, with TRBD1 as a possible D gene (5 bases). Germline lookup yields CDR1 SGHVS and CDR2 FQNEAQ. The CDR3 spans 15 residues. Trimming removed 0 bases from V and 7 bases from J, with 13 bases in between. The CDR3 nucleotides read TGTGCCAGCAGCTTAGCCCGGGGGGGAGGCCAGCCCCAGCATTTT. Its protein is CASSLARGGGQPQHF.

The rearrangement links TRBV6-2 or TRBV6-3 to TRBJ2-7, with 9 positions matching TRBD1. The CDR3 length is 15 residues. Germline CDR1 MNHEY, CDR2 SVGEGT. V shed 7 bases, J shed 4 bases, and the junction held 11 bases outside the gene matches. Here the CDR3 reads CASTVLQGAGYEQYF. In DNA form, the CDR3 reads TGTGCCAGCACCGTACTACAGGGGGCAGGGTACGAGCAGTACTTC.

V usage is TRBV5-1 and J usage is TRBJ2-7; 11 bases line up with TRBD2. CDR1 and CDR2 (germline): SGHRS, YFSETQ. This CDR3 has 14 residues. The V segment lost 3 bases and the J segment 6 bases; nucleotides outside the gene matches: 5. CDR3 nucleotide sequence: TGCGCCAGCAGCTGGACCGGGACTAGCGGCGAGCAGTACTTC. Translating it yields CASSWTGTSGEQYF. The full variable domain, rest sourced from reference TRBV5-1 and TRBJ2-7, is KAGVTQTPRYLIKTRGQQVTLSCSPISGHRSVSWYQQTPGQGLQFLFEYFSETQRNKGNFPGRFSGRQFSNSRSEMNVSTLELGDSALYLCASSWTGTSGEQYFGPGTRLTVT.

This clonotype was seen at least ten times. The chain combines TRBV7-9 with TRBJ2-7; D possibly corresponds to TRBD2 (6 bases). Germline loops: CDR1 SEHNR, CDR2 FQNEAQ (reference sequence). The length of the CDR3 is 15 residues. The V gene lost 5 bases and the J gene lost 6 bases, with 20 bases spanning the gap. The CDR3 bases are TGTGCCAGCAGCCGTAGCGGCAGCAAGGTTAGCGAGCAGTACTTC. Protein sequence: CASSRSGSKVSEQYF.

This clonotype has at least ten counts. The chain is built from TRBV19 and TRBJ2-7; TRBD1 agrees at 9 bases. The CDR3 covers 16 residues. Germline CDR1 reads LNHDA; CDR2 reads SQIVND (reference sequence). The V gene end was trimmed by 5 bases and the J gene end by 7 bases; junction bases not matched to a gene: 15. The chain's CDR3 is CASSGRTGTGLKEQYF. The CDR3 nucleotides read TGTGCCAGTAGTGGTCGGACCGGGACAGGGTTAAAGGAGCAGTACTTC.

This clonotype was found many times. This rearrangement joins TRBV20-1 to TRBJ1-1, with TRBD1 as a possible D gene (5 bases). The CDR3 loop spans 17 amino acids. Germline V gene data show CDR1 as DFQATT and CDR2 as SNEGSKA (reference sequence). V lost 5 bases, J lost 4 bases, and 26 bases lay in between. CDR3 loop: CSASRLGRGQFRTEAFF. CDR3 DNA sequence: TGCAGTGCTTCCCGCCTGGGGCGCGGCCAATTTCGCACTGAAGCTTTCTTT.

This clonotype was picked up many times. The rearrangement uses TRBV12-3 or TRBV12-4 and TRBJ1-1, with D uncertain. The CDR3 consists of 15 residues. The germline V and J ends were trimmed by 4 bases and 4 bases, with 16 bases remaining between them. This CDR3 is CASSSGVGWGTEAFF. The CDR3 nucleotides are TGTGCCAGCAGTTCAGGAGTGGGATGGGGCACTGAAGCTTTCTTT.

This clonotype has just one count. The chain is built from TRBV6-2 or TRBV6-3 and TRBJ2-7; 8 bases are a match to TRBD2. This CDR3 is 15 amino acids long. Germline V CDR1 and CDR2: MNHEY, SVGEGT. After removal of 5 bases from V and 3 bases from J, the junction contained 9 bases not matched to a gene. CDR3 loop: CASSDLGTSGYEQYF. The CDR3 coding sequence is TGTGCCAGCAGTGATCTCGGAACTAGCGGCTACGAGCAGTACTTC.

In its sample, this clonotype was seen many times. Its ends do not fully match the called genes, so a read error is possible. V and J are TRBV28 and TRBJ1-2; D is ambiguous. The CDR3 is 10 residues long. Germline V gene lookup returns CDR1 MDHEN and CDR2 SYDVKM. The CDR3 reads CASSSIQTFF. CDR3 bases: TGTGCCAGCAGTTCGATCCAGACTTTCTTC.

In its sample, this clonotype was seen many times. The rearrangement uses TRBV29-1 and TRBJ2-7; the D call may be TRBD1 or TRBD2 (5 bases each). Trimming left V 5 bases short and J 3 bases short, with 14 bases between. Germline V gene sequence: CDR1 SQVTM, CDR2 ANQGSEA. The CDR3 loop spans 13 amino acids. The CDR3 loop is CSVSPGPNYEQYF. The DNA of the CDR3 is TGCAGCGTTTCCCCGGGACCGAACTACGAGCAGTACTTC.

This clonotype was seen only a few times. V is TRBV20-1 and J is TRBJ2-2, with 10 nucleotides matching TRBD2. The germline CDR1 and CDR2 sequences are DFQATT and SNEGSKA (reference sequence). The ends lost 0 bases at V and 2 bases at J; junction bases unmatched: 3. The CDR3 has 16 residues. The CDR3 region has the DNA TGCAGTGCTAGAGAAATAGCGGGAGGAAACACCGGGGAGCTGTTTTTT. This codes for CSAREIAGGNTGELFF.

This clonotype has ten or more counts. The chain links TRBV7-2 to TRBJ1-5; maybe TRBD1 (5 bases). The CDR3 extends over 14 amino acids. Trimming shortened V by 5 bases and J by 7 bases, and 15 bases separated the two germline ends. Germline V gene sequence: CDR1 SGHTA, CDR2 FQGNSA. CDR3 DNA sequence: TGTGCCAGCAGCCCGCAGGGATCGGGCCAGCCCCAGCATTTT. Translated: CASSPQGSGQPQHF.